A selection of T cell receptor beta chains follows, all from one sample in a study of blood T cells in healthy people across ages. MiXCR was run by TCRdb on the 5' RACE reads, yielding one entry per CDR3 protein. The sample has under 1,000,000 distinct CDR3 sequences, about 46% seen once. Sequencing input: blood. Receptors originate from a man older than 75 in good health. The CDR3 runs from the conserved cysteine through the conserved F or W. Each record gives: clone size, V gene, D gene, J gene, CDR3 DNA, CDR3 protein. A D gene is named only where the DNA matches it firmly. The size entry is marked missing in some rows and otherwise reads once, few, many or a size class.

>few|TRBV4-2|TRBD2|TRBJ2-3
TGTGCCAGCAGCCAGGACCCACTAGCGGGAGGGTTGGATACGCAGTATTTT
CASSQDPLAGGLDTQYF
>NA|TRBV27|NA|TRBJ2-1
TGTGCCAGCGCGCCGGGAGACTACCAGACCTACAATGAGCAGTTCTTC
CASAPGDYQTYNEQFF
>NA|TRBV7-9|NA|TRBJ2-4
TGTGCCAGCAGCTGGGGGGATTCCTACGCGCAGTACTTC
CASSWGDSYAQYF
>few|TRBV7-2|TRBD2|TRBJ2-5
TGTGCCAGCAGCTTGAGAGGGACTAGCGGGGAGACCCAGTACTTC
CASSLRGTSGETQYF
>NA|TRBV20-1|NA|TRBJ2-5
TGCAGTGCTAGCGTAGGGTCCCAAGAGACCCAGTACTTC
CSASVGSQETQYF
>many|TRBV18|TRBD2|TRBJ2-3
TGTGCCAGCTCACCCGGGACTAGCGACACAGATACGCAGTATTTT
CASSPGTSDTDTQYF
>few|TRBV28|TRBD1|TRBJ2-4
TGTGCCAGCAGTTTACCTCGGACAGGGAGAAACATTCAGTACTTC
CASSLPRTGRNIQYF
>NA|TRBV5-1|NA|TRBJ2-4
NA
CANSFGQGLAKNIQYF
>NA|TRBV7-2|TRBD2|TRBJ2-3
TGTGCCAGCAGCGGGGGACTAGACAGTGATACGCAGTATTTT
CASSGGLDSDTQYF
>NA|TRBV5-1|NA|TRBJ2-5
TGCGCCAGCAGTGAACGGGTGGGGGGAGAGACCCAGTACTTC
CASSERVGGETQYF
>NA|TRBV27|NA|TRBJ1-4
TGTGCCAGCAGTTCGGAGACAGGTCCGAGTGAAAAACTGTTTTTT
CASSSETGPSEKLFF
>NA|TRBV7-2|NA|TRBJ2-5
TGTGCCAGCAGCTTAGCCCCGAGGAAAGAGACCCAGTACTTC
CASSLAPRKETQYF
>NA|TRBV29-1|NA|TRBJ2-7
TGCAGCGTTGAAGGCGGTGAGTCCGCCGGTCCGTACGAGCAGTACTTC
CSVEGGESAGPYEQYF
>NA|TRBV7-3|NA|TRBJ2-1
TGTGCCAGCAGTCAAGCGGAGGCAGCAATCCGGGAGCAGTTCTTC
CASSQAEAAIREQFF
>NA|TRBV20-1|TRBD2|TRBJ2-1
TGCAGTGCTAGAGATGGTCGCAGTCTAGCGGGAGCCTCTGAGCAGTTCTTC
CSARDGRSLAGASEQFF
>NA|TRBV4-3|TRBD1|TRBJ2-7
TGCGCCAGCAGCCAAGTAGGGACAGGGGGGGTGAGGGAGCAGTACTTC
CASSQVGTGGVREQYF
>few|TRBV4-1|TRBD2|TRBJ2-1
TGCGCCAGCAGCCAAGGCCCCTTGCCACTAGCGGGGGTACTCAATGAGCAGTTCTTC
CASSQGPLPLAGVLNEQFF
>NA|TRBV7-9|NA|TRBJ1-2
TGTGCCAGCAGCCCCGACGGACTAACTTTGTATGGCTACACCTTC
CASSPDGLTLYGYTF
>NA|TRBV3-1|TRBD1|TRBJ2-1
TGTGCCAGCGGATGGACAGGGGAGCGTGAGCAGTTCTTC
CASGWTGEREQFF
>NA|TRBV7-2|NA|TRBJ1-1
TGTGCCAGCAGCTCCCTCCTTGGACCGAACACTGAAGCTTTCTTT
CASSSLLGPNTEAFF
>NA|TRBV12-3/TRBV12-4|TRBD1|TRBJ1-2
TGTGCCAGCAGTTTTCAGACAGGGGATAGCGGCTACACCTTC
CASSFQTGDSGYTF
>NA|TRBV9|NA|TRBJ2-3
TGTGCCAGCAGTCCGGGGGACTCCTACACAGATACGCGGTATTTT
CASSPGDSYTDTRYF
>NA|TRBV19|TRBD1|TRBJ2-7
TGTGCCAGTAGTACCAGGACAGGGGGCGACTACAATGAGCAGTACTTC
CASSTRTGGDYNEQYF
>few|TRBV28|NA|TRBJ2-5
TGTGCCAGCAGTGATCAACACCCCACGCGTGAGGACCAGTACTTC
CASSDQHPTREDQYF
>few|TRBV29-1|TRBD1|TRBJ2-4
TGCAGCGCTCAAGAGGGGACAGGGAATCGCATTCAGTACTTC
CSAQEGTGNRIQYF
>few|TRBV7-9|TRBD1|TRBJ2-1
TGTGCCAGCAGCCCTACAGGGGTTGAGCAGTTCTTC
CASSPTGVEQFF
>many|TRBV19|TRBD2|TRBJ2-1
TGTGCCAGTAGCCCAGGACTAGCGGGACGCCATGAGCAGTTCTTC
CASSPGLAGRHEQFF
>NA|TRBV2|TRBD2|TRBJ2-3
TGTGCCAGCAAGCTAGCGGGAGGGCCGACAGATACGCAGTATTTT
CASKLAGGPTDTQYF
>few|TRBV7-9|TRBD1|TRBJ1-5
TGTGCCAGCAGCTTAGATCTGAGCTGGGGGACAGAAAATAGCAATCAGCCCCAGCATTTT
CASSLDLSWGTENSNQPQHF
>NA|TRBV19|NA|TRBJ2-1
TGTGCCAGTAGGCTCGGGATTCTGGAACACAATGAGCAGTTCTTC
CASRLGILEHNEQFF
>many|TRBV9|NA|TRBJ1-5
TGTGCCAGCAGCTCCGGACCGAGCGGGGATCAGCCCCAGCATTTT
CASSSGPSGDQPQHF
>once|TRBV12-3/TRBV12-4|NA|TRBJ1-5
TGTGCCAGCAGTTTCTCCGGGACCCTTCAGCCCCAGCATTTT
CASSFSGTLQPQHF
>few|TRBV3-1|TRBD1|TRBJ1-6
TGTGCCAGCAGCGCGATTGAGACAGGGTCTAATTCACCCCTCCACTTT
CASSAIETGSNSPLHF
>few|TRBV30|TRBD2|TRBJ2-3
TGTGCCTGGAACCTAGCGGGAGGTCAAGATACGCAGTATTTT
CAWNLAGGQDTQYF
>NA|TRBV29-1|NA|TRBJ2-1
TGCAGCGTTGCCGGCGCGCTCTACAATGAGCAGTTCTTC
CSVAGALYNEQFF
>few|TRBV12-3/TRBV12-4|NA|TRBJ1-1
TGTGCCAGCAGTACCAATGCGGGGTTCACTGAAGCTTTCTTT
CASSTNAGFTEAFF
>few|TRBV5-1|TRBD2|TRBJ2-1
TGCGCCAGCAGCGAGTCGGGACTAGCGCATTATGAGCAGTTCTTC
CASSESGLAHYEQFF
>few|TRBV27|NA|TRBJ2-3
TGTGCCAGCAGTTTATCGGAGGGCTGGACAGATACGCAGTATTTT
CASSLSEGWTDTQYF
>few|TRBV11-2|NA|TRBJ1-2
TGTGCCAGCAGTCAAGGCGAGAACTATGGCTACACCTTC
CASSQGENYGYTF
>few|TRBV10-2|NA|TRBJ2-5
TGCGCCAGCAGTGAAGAGCGGACGTACCAAGAGACCCAGTACTTC
CASSEERTYQETQYF
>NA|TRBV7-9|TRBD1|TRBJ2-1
TGTGCCAGCAGCCCGAGGGACAGGGGCCTGTACAATGAGCAGTTCTTC
CASSPRDRGLYNEQFF